This T cell receptor (beta chain) was recorded in a study of T-cell memory formation after mild COVID-19. About the study: Each donor largely had its own TCR clusters.

The CDR3 spans 10 residues. The V gene lost 7 bases and the J gene lost 4 bases, with 6 bases spanning the gap. In germline, CDR1 is DFQATT, CDR2 SNEGSKA (reference sequence). One entry per CDR3 protein results from TCRdb running MiXCR on the 5' RACE reads. The sample shows some 150,000 distinct CDR3 sequences, 6% to 7% of them seen only once. This clonotype showed up many times. J is TRBJ2-3 and V is TRBV20-1; the D is unclear. The TCR originated in an adult woman who had mild COVID-19 (a few samples of this study predate the infection). Cell type and time point are not known. Sequencing was carried out using PBMCs or a T cell subset sorted from them (not recorded which). The CDR3 protein is CSGPPDTQYF. CDR3 nucleotides: TGCAGTGGCCCCCCAGATACGCAGTATTTT.